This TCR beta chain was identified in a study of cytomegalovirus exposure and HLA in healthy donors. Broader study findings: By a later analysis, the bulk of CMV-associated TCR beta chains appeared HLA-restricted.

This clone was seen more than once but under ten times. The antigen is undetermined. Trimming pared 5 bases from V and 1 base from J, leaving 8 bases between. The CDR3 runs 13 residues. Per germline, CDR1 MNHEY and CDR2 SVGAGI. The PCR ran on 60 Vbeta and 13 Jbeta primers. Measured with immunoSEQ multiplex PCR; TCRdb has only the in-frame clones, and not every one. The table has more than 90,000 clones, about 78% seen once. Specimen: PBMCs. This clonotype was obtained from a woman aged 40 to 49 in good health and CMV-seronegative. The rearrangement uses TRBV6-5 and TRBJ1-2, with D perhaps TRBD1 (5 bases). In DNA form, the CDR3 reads TGTGCCAGCAGTCCCGACAGTAACTATGGCTACACCTTC. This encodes CASSPDSNYGYTF.